A single sample is the source of the 6 T cell receptor beta chains below, sequenced in a study of blood T cell repertoires in COVID-19 (TCRdb year 2020). The library was prepared using the immunoSEQ multiplex PCR assay. TCRdb holds this immuneACCESS table with in-frame rearrangements only. Some clones are missing; in checked studies, unresolved V genes explain under half, and the rest has no known cause. In this sample the table shows a few hundred thousand clones, roughly 90% of which occur a single time. The top ten constitute less than 2% of the sample. Sample: peripheral blood. The origin of the receptors is a woman in her thirties with COVID-19, enrolled during active disease.

Comments on this clone: One end of the junction varies from germline; a read error may be responsible. This rearrangement joins TRBV2 to TRBJ1-4; D possibly corresponds to TRBD1 (5 bases). CDR3 length: 15 amino acids. The germline gives CDR1 SNHLY, CDR2 FYNNEI. CDR3: CASRRNVEKGVHKYF. The DNA of the CDR3 is TGTGCCAGCAGACGTAACGTAGAGAAAGGGGTCCACAAATATTTT.

The V and J genes are TRBV3-1 (or the pseudogene TRBV3-2) and TRBJ1-2; tentatively, D is TRBD1 (5 bases). Germline-derived CDR1 and CDR2 are LGHDT and YNNKEL (reference sequence). V lost 4 bases and J 13 bases, leaving 13 bases between the germline ends. The CDR3 has 11 amino acids. CDR3 amino acids: CASSRAGVVTF. CDR3 DNA: TGTGCCAGCAGCCGCGCGGGGGTGGTCACCTTC.

The chain has TRBV6-5 and TRBJ1-5; 8 bases are a match to TRBD1. V was clipped by 8 bases and J by 4 bases; unmatched bases: 10. Germline values: CDR1 MNHEY, CDR2 SVGAGI. This CDR3 spans 15 amino acids. This CDR3 reads CASHRDRGTNQPQHF. The CDR3 DNA reads as TGTGCCAGCCACCGCGACAGGGGAACAAATCAGCCCCAGCATTTT.

The rearrangement links TRBV11-2 to TRBJ1-1; D gene uncertain. CDR3 length: 15 residues. Germline assignment: CDR1 SGHAT and CDR2 FQNNGV. Trimming pared 5 bases from V and 1 base from J, leaving 14 bases between. The CDR3 spells CASSPDPSGNTEAFF. The CDR3 bases are TGTGCCAGCAGCCCAGACCCGAGCGGGAACACTGAAGCTTTCTTT.

The chain has TRBV7-8 and TRBJ1-2, with 11 bases that match TRBD1. This CDR3 has 14 residues. CDR1 is SGHVS and CDR2 is FQNEAQ in the germline V gene. Germline trimming cut 3 bases from V and 10 bases from J; bases unmatched to any gene: 7. DNA of the CDR3: TGTGCCAGCAGCTTGGTGGGGACAGGGGGTCTCTACACCTTC. This encodes CASSLVGTGGLYTF. The complete variable domain, with remaining parts taken from reference TRBV7-8 and TRBJ1-2, reads GAGVSQSPRYKVAKRGQDVALRCDPISGHVSLFWYQQALGQGPEFLTYFQNEAQLDKSGLPSDRFFAERPEGSVSTLKIQRTQQEDSAVYLCASSLVGTGGLYTFGSGTRLTVV.

The chain links TRBV15 to TRBJ1-2, with D perhaps TRBD1 (5 bases). CDR3 length equals 15 residues. Trimming stripped 1 base from V and 5 bases from J, with 14 bases between. CDR1 is LNHNV, CDR2 YYDKDF, per germline (reference sequence). CDR3: CATSRGDGGDYGYTF. Here the CDR3 DNA reads TGTGCCACCAGCAGAGGTGATGGGGGGGATTATGGCTACACCTTC.